A single sample gave rise to the 17 T cell receptor beta chains below, sequenced in a study of cytomegalovirus exposure and HLA in healthy donors. With 60 Vbeta and 13 Jbeta primers, the PCR was carried out. Produced via immunoSEQ multiplex PCR; TCRdb's table is partial and in-frame only. The table includes over 200,000 clones, under 80% detected once. Sequencing was carried out using PBMCs. These receptors all stem from a woman aged 25 to 39 in good health and CMV-seronegative.

V usage is TRBV27 and J usage is TRBJ1-1, with D perhaps TRBD1 (5 bases). Germline V lookup: CDR1 MNHEY, CDR2 SMNVEV (reference sequence). Trimming took 2 bases from V and 2 from J, leaving 12 bases between them. The CDR3 length is 15 residues. The CDR3 bases are TGTGCCAGCAGTTTAGGGGGGTGGGTCAACACTGAAGCTTTCTTT. Translated, it gives CASSLGGWVNTEAFF.

This sequence joins TRBV6-5 and TRBJ2-1; 7 nucleotides align to TRBD2. J was trimmed by 2 bases and V by 6 bases; bases with no gene match: 7. The CDR3 runs 15 residues. Germline CDR1 is MNHEY and CDR2 is SVGAGI. The CDR3 DNA sequence: TGTGCCAGCAGCCCTGGGAGGGCCACCTACAATGAGCAGTTCTTC. It codes for CASSPGRATYNEQFF.

This rearrangement joins TRBV30 to TRBJ2-5, with TRBD2 matching over 13 bases. Per germline, CDR1 GTSNPN and CDR2 SVGIG (reference sequence). V dropped 0 bases and J dropped 5; count of bases not matched to a gene: 6. The CDR3 runs 16 residues. CDR3 in amino acids: CAWSVLSTSGRETQYF. In DNA, the CDR3 is TGTGCCTGGAGTGTACTCTCGACTAGCGGGAGGGAGACCCAGTACTTC.

The chain combines TRBV9 with TRBJ2-5; 9 bases are a match to TRBD1. The J segment lost 5 bases and the V segment lost 3 bases, leaving 8 bases of the junction unmatched. CDR1 is SGDLS and CDR2 is YYNGEE in the germline V gene. This CDR3 comprises 15 residues. CDR3 nucleotide sequence: TGTGCCAGCAGCGACGGGGACAGGGAGTTGGAGACCCAGTACTTC. This codes for CASSDGDRELETQYF.

The chain employs TRBV6-5 and TRBJ2-5, with TRBD1 matching over 8 bases. Per germline, CDR1 MNHEY and CDR2 SVGAGI. This CDR3 has 16 residues. The ends lost 0 bases at V and 5 bases at J; junction bases unmatched: 8. This CDR3 reads CASSYSGTGGYETQYF. In DNA form, the CDR3 reads TGTGCCAGCAGTTACTCAGGCACAGGGGGGTATGAGACCCAGTACTTC.

The chain carries TRBV29-1 and TRBJ1-2; 11 bases match TRBD1. The junction had 9 bases not matched to a gene; V was cut back by 8 bases and J by 7 bases. The CDR3 extends over 13 amino acids. CDR1 is SQVTM, CDR2 ANQGSEA, per germline. The CDR3 sequence is CSSADGQGAGYTF. CDR3 nucleotide sequence: TGCAGCTCCGCCGATGGACAGGGGGCTGGCTACACCTTC.

The V call is TRBV6-1, the J call TRBJ1-1, with a possible D match to TRBD1 (5 bases). CDR1 and CDR2 (germline): MNHNS, SASEGT. V lost 5 bases and J lost 0, with 10 bases in between. This CDR3 comprises 14 residues. CDR3 amino acids: CASSRQIMNTEAFF. CDR3 nucleotide sequence: TGTGCCAGCAGTCGACAGATTATGAACACTGAAGCTTTCTTT.

This clone was seen only once. The V gene is TRBV29-1, the J gene TRBJ1-2, with 8 bases fitting TRBD1. Trimming removed 4 bases from V and 6 bases from J; junction bases left unmatched: 4. The CDR3 sequence is 12 residues long. In germline, CDR1 is SQVTM, CDR2 ANQGSEA. The CDR3 bases are TGCAGCGTTGGCACAGGGGGGGATGGCTACACCTTC. Encoded protein: CSVGTGGDGYTF.

The chain couples TRBV5-6 to TRBJ1-1; 8 positions agree with TRBD1. CDR1 is SGHDT and CDR2 is YYEEEE in the germline V gene. The CDR3 totals 14 residues. V trimming: 1 base; J trimming: 7 bases; junction bases outside the gene matches: 6. The CDR3 region is CASSLQMTGVEAFF. The CDR3 nucleotides read TGTGCCAGCAGCTTGCAAATGACAGGGGTTGAAGCTTTCTTT.

The chain joins TRBV30 to TRBJ1-5, with 9 positions matching TRBD1. The trim removed 0 bases at V and 3 bases at J, leaving 3 bases unmatched. The CDR3 consists of 15 residues. In germline, CDR1 is GTSNPN, CDR2 SVGIG (reference sequence). CDR3 residues: CAWSVQGAANQPQHF. CDR3 bases: TGTGCCTGGAGTGTACAGGGGGCAGCCAATCAGCCCCAGCATTTT.

The chain is built from TRBV19 and TRBJ1-1; D may be TRBD1 (6 bases). Looked up from germline, CDR1 is LNHDA and CDR2 is SQIVND (reference sequence). This CDR3 has 15 amino acids. The V end lost 5 bases, the J end lost 5 bases, and 18 bases lay between the germline ends. The DNA of the CDR3 is TGTGCCAGTAGTTCCGCGGGACTAGGGGGGACTGAAGCTTTCTTT. Translating gives CASSSAGLGGTEAFF.

CDR3 amino acids: CATQRTENTEAFF. The CDR3 region has the DNA TGCGCCACCCAGAGGACAGAGAACACTGAAGCTTTCTTT. J is TRBJ1-1 and V is TRBV5-1, with D possibly TRBD1 on 6 matching bases. CDR3 length equals 13 residues. Germline V CDR1 and CDR2: SGHRS, YFSETQ. Trimming shortened V by 9 bases and J by 1 base, and 13 bases separated the two germline ends.

V and J are TRBV5-1 and TRBJ1-2; D perhaps matches TRBD1 (5 bases). Looked up from germline, CDR1 is SGHRS and CDR2 is YFSETQ. This CDR3 is 13 amino acids long. The V end lost 1 base, the J end lost 3 bases, and 7 bases lay between the germline ends. The DNA for the CDR3 is TGCGCCAGCAGCTTGTGGGGGGACTATGGCTACACCTTC. This sequence encodes CASSLWGDYGYTF.

The J gene is TRBJ2-3, the V gene TRBV19; D gene ambiguous. The CDR3 is 15 residues long. Germline V CDR1 and CDR2: LNHDA, SQIVND (reference sequence). V dropped 3 bases and J dropped 3 bases, with 13 bases sitting between them. CDR3 sequence (DNA): TGTGCCAGTAGTATGGGCACCCTTGAGACAGATACGCAGTATTTT. Its translation is CASSMGTLETDTQYF.

The rearrangement joins TRBV9 to TRBJ1-4; TRBD1 is a possible D gene (5 bases). Per the germline V gene, CDR1 is SGDLS and CDR2 is YYNGEE. Trimming cost V 0 bases and J 10 bases, with 7 bases left between them. The CDR3 covers 12 residues. CDR3 DNA sequence: TGTGCCAGCAGCGTAGTGGGGGGAAAACTGTTTTTT. Residues: CASSVVGGKLFF.

The CDR3: CASRPNRYEQYF. The CDR3, as DNA: TGTGCCAGCAGACCGAACAGGTACGAGCAGTACTTC. The chain combines TRBV27 with TRBJ2-7, with a weak D call TRBD1 (5 bases). The CDR3 is 12 amino acids. Germline values: CDR1 MNHEY, CDR2 SMNVEV (reference sequence). V lost 6 bases, J lost 4 bases, and 10 bases lay in between.

This rearrangement joins TRBV4-1 to TRBJ1-4, with TRBD1 matching over 10 bases. Looked up from germline, CDR1 is MGHRA and CDR2 is YSYEKL. This CDR3 comprises 17 residues. V was clipped by 3 bases and J by 1 base; unmatched bases: 5. The CDR3 DNA sequence: TGCGCCAGCAGCCAGACAGGGGGCGCGAGAACTAATGAAAAACTGTTTTTT. It yields the protein CASSQTGGARTNEKLFF.